The T cell receptor (beta chain) described here comes from a study of CD8 T cells in ankylosing spondylitis. Preparation of TCR beta libraries was done by quantitative 5'-RACE with molecular barcodes. MiXCR was run by TCRdb on the 5' RACE reads, yielding one entry per CDR3 protein. The sample has around 390,000 distinct CDR3 sequences; around 20% are singletons. The study, taken as a whole, reports: Fewer than 10 highly homologous variants formed a TCR beta motif that appeared characteristic of ankylosing spondylitis blood. Within peripheral blood, clones linked to disease were CD8+ and relatively rare. Prior literature has documented some motif variants in synovial fluid and blood from reactive arthritis. From matched ankylosing spondylitis synovial fluid, disease-linked clones were reportedly recovered at significantly enriched levels.

The CDR3 runs to 14 residues. The V gene lost 1 base and the J gene lost 2 bases, with 9 bases spanning the gap. CDR1 and CDR2 from the germline V gene are LGHDT and YNNKEL (reference sequence). Remarks on this clonotype: Its cognate antigen is unknown.

The genes are TRBV3-1 and TRBJ2-7; D not certain. Sequencing input: blood, either unsorted or a sorted T cell fraction (not recorded which). This TCR derives from a male donor with ankylosing spondylitis. CDR3 sequence (DNA): TGTGCCAGCAGCCAAGTGATCAGCACCTACGAGCAGTACTTC. Protein product: CASSQVISTYEQYF.